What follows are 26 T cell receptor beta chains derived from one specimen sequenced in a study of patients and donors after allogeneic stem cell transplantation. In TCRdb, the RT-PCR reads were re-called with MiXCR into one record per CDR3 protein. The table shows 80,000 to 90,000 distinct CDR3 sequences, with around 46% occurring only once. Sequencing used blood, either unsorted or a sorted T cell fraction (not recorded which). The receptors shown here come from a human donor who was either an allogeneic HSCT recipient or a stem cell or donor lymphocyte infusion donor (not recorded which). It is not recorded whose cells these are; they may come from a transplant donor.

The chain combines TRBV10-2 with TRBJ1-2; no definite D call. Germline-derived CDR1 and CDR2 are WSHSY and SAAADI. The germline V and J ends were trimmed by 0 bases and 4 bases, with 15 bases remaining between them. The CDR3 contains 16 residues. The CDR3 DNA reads TGCGCCAGCAGTGAGTCTTCCGACCCCGGTGCCTATGGCTACACCTTC. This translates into CASSESSDPGAYGYTF.

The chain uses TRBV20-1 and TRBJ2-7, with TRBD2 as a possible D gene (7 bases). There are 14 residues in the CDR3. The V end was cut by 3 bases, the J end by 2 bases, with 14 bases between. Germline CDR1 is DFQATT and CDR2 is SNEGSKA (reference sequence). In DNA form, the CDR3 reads TGCAGTGCTAGCCTCAGGGGAGGGCCCTACGAGCAGTACTTC. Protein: CSASLRGGPYEQYF.

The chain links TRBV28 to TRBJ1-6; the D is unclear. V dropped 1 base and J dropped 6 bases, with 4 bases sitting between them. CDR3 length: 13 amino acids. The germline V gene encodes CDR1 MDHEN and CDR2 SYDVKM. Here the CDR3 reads CASSLYVNSPLHF. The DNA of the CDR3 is TGTGCCAGCAGTTTATATGTTAATTCACCCCTCCACTTT.

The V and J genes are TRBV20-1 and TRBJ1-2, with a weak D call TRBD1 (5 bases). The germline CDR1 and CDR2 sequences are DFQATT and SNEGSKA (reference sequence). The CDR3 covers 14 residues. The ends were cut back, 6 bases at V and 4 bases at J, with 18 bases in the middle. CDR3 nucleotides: TGCAGTGCGAGACCTAGGGGATCCGGCTATGGCTACACCTTC. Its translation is CSARPRGSGYGYTF.

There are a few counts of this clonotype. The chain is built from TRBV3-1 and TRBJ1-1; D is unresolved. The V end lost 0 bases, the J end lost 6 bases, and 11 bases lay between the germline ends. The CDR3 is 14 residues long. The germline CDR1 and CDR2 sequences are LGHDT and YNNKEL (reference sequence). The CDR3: CASSQDMVGPEAFF. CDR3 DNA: TGTGCCAGCAGCCAAGACATGGTTGGTCCTGAAGCTTTCTTT.

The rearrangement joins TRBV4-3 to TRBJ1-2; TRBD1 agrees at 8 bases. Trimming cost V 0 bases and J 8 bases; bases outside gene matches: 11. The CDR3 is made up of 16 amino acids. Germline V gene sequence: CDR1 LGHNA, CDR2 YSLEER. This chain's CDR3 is CASSQEAGTGGNGYTF. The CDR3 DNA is TGCGCCAGCAGCCAAGAGGCAGGGACAGGAGGTAACGGCTACACCTTC.

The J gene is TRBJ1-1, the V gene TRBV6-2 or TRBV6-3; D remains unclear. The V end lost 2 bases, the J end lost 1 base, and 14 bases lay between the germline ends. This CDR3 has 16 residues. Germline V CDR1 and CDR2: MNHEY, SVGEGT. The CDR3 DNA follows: TGTGCCAGCAGTTACGAGGGATATTCCCGGAACACTGAAGCTTTCTTT. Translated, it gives CASSYEGYSRNTEAFF.

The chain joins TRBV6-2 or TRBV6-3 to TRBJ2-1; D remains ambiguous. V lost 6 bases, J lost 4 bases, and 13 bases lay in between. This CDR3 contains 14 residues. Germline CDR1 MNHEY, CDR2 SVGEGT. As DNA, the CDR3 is TGTGCCAGCAGGACGAACCTGAGGTACAATGAGCAGTTCTTC. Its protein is CASRTNLRYNEQFF.

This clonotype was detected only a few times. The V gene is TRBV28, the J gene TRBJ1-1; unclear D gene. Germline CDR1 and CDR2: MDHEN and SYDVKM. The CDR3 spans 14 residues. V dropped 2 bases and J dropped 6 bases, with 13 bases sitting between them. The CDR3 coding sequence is TGTGCCAGCAGTTTAAGGGTTTGGAGGTCTGAAGCTTTCTTT. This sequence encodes CASSLRVWRSEAFF.

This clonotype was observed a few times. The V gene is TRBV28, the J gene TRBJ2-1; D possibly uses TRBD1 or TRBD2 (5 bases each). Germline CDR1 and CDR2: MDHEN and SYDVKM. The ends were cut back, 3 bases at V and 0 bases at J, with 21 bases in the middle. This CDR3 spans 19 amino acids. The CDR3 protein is CASSFLEGWGYHSYNEQFF. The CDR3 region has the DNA TGTGCCAGCAGTTTTCTAGAAGGTTGGGGGTACCACTCCTACAATGAGCAGTTCTTC.

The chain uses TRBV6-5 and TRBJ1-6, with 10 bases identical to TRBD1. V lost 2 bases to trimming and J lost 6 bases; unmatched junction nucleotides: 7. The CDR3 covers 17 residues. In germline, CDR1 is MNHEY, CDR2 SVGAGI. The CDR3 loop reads CASSYTTGGIRNSPLHF. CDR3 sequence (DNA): TGTGCCAGCAGTTACACGACAGGGGGCATTCGTAATTCACCCCTCCACTTT.

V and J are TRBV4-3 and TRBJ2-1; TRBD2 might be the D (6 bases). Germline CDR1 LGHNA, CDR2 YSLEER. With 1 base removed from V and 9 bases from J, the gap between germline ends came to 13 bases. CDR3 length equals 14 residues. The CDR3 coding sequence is TGCGCCAGCAGCCAAGTGCCGCGGGAAAGTGAGCAGTTCTTC. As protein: CASSQVPRESEQFF.

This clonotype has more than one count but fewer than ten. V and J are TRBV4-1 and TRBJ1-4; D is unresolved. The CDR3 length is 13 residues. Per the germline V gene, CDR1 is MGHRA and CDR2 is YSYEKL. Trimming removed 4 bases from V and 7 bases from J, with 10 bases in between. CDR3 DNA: TGCGCCAGCAGCCTTATCGACGGTGAAAAACTGTTTTTT. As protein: CASSLIDGEKLFF.

The chain's CDR3 is CASKRTRQETQYF. Here the CDR3 DNA reads TGTGCCAGTAAACGGACTAGACAAGAGACCCAGTACTTC. The J gene is TRBJ2-5, the V gene TRBV6-2 or TRBV6-3, with 7 bases fitting TRBD2. This CDR3 region has 13 residues. V shed 9 bases and J 2 bases; nucleotides not matched to a gene: 6. Germline V gives CDR1 MNHEY, CDR2 SVGEGT.

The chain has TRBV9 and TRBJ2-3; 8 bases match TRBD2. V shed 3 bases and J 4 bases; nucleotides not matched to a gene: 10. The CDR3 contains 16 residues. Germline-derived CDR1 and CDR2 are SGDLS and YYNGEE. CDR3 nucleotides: TGTGCCAGCAGCGCGAGCGGGAGCCCGAGAGCAGATACGCAGTATTTT. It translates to CASSASGSPRADTQYF.

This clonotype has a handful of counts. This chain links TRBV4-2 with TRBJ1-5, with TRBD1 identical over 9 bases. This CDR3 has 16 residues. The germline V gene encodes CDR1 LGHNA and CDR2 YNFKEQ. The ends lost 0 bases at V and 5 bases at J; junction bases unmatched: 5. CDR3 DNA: TGTGCCAGCAGCCAAGAAGGGACAGGGTCTTATCAGCCCCAGCATTTT. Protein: CASSQEGTGSYQPQHF.

The CDR3 reads CASSLDGDNGYTF. CDR3 bases: TGCGCCAGCAGCCTAGACGGAGACAATGGCTACACCTTC. The V and J genes are TRBV5-1 and TRBJ1-2; D unresolved. With 4 bases removed from V and 6 bases from J, the gap between germline ends came to 13 bases. Germline V CDR1 and CDR2: SGHRS, YFSETQ. CDR3 length equals 13 residues.

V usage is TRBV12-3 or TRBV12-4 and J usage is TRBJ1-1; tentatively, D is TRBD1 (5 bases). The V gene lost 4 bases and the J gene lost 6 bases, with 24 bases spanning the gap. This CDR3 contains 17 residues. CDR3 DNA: TGTGCCAGCAGTTCAGGGAGGAGTTTTAATTTTGCGTCTGAAGCTTTCTTT. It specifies CASSSGRSFNFASEAFF.

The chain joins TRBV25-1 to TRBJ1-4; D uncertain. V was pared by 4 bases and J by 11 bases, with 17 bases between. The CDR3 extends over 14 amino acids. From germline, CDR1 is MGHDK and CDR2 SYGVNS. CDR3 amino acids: CASSALDRKEKLFF. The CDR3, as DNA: TGTGCCAGCAGTGCCTTGGACCGTAAGGAGAAACTGTTTTTT.

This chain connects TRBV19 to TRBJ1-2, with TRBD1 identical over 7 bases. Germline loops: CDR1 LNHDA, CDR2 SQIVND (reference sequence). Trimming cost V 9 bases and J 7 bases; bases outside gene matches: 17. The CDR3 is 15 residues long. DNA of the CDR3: TGTGCCAGCCACCGCGCTGACAGGGATTCAGGTGGCTACACCTTC. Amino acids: CASHRADRDSGGYTF.

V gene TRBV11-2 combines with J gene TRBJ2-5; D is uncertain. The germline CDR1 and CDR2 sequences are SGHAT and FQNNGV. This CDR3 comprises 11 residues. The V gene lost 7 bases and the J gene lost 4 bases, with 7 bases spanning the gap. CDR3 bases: TGTGCCAGCACCCCTGGAGAGACCCAGTACTTC. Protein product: CASTPGETQYF.

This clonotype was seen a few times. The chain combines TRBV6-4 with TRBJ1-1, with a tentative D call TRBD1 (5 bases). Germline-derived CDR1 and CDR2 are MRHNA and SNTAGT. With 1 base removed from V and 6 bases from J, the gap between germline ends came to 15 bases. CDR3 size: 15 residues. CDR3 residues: CASSDWDQGLAEAFF. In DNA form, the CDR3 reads TGTGCCAGCAGTGACTGGGATCAGGGCCTGGCTGAAGCTTTCTTT.

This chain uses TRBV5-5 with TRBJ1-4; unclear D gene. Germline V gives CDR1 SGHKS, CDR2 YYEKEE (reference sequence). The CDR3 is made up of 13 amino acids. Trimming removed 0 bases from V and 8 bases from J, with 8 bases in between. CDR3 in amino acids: CASSLVPLEKLFF. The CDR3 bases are TGTGCCAGCAGCTTGGTACCACTAGAAAAACTGTTTTTT.

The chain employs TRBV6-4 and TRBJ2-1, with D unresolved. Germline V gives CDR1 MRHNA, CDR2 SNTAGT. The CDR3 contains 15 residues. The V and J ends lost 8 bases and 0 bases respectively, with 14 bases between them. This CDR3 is CASRPLPSSYNEQFF. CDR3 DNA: TGTGCCAGCCGACCCCTTCCCAGCTCCTACAATGAGCAGTTCTTC.

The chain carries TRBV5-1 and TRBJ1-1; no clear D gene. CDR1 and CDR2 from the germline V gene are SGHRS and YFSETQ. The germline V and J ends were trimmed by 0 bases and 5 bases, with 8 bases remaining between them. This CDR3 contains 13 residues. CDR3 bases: TGCGCCAGCAGCTTGGTGGGGAGTACTGAAGCTTTCTTT. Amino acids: CASSLVGSTEAFF.

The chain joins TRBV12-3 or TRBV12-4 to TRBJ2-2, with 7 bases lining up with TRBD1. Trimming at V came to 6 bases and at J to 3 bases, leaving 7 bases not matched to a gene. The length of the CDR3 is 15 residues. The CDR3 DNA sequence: TGTGCCAGCAGAAGCCGGGACAGCTACACCGGGGAGCTGTTTTTT. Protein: CASRSRDSYTGELFF.